This is a list of T cell receptor beta chains from one sample in a study of Ad26.COV2.S vaccination and SARS-CoV-2 variants. Sequenced by immunoSEQ multiplex PCR; TCRdb stores in-frame clones only, minus some. The sample has 400,000 to 500,000 clones, roughly nine tenths seen once; the top ten hold about 2.4%. The sequenced sample was peripheral blood, obtained in a trial of Ad26.COV2.S vaccine versus placebo. Source of these receptors: a person between 18 and 65 years old who received the Ad26.COV2.S COVID-19 vaccine or a placebo. Each CDR3 is given with its conserved first and last residue. D genes are given only for firm matches. Clone size is not always given. Where it is, it says once, few, many or a class for expanded clones.

J	D	size	V	DNA	CDR3
TRBJ2-2	TRBD2	NA	TRBV7-2	TGTGCCAGCAGACTAGCGGTCGACACCGGGGAGCTGTTTTTT	CASRLAVDTGELFF
TRBJ1-6	NA	NA	TRBV2	TGTGCCAGCAGTGAACTCCACCGCGATTCACCCCTCCACTTT	CASSELHRDSPLHF
TRBJ1-6	NA	once	TRBV21-1	TGTGCCAGCTCCTGGCCGCGCGGCTATAATTCACCCCTCCACTTT	CASSWPRGYNSPLHF
TRBJ2-5	NA	NA	TRBV4-3	TGCGCCAGCAGCCAAGTTGGTGCGGGACCTGAGACCCAGTACTTC	CASSQVGAGPETQYF
TRBJ1-1	NA	once	TRBV6-1	TGTGCCAGCAGTGATCGGTCCAGCTACACTGAAGCTTTCTTT	CASSDRSSYTEAFF
TRBJ1-1	NA	NA	TRBV6-1	TGTGCCAGCAGTGAAAACTTGGGTGGGTACACTGAAGCTTTCTTT	CASSENLGGYTEAFF
TRBJ1-2	NA	NA	TRBV7-9	TGTGCCAGCAGCTTAGAGGACGGGGCTGGTGGCTACACCTTC	CASSLEDGAGGYTF
TRBJ1-1	NA	NA	TRBV3-1/TRBV3-2	TGTGCCAGCCGACCCTGGGACGGCCGGAACACTGAAGCTTTCTTT	CASRPWDGRNTEAFF
TRBJ2-5	NA	NA	TRBV7-2	TGTGCCAGCAGCTTATCCCGGTTGGAGACCCAGTACTTC	CASSLSRLETQYF
TRBJ2-3	NA	NA	TRBV7-3	TGTGCCAGCAGCCCAGGACCGTACAAGAGCACAGATACGCAGTATTTT	CASSPGPYKSTDTQYF
TRBJ2-5	NA	few	TRBV5-1	TGCGCCAGCAGCTGGACGGTTCAAGAGACCCAGTACTTC	CASSWTVQETQYF
TRBJ1-2	NA	NA	TRBV6-5	TGTGCCAGCAGGATATCTCAGAACTATGGCTACACCTTC	CASRISQNYGYTF
TRBJ1-5	NA	NA	TRBV4-3	TGCGCCAGCAGCCAAGAGCCCCATACAGAGCCCAATCAGCCCCAGCATTTT	CASSQEPHTEPNQPQHF
TRBJ1-2	TRBD1	once	TRBV11-1	TGTGCCAGCAGCTTAGGGACAGGGGTTAGTGGCGGCGGCTACACCTTC	CASSLGTGVSGGGYTF
TRBJ2-5	TRBD1	NA	TRBV7-9	TGTGCCAGCAGCTTACTTGGACAGGCCGCCTCCGAGACCCAGTACTTC	CASSLLGQAASETQYF
TRBJ2-1	TRBD2	NA	TRBV24-1	TGTGCCACCAGTGATCCCCGGGGGGTAGCGGGCCCTGCGGGCGAGCAGTTCTTC	CATSDPRGVAGPAGEQFF
TRBJ2-7	NA	few	TRBV4-2	TGTGCCAGCAGCCCCACACAGGGAGGGAACGAGCAGTACTTC	CASSPTQGGNEQYF
TRBJ1-4	NA	NA	TRBV18	TGTGCCAGCTCACGGGGGTTTGGTGCAACTAATGAAAAACTGTTTTTT	CASSRGFGATNEKLFF
TRBJ1-2	TRBD1	NA	TRBV3-1/TRBV3-2	TGTGCCAGCAGCCAAGCCCAGACAGGGAATGGCTACACCTTC	CASSQAQTGNGYTF
TRBJ1-1	NA	NA	TRBV6-2/TRBV6-3	TGTGCCAGCAGTGCCAACACTGAAGCTTTCTTT	CASSANTEAFF
TRBJ2-3	NA	NA	TRBV7-9	TGTGCCAGCAGCTTAGCGCAGGCCGGGCGGGATACGCAGTATTTT	CASSLAQAGRDTQYF
TRBJ1-6	TRBD1	NA	TRBV7-2	TGTGCCAGCAGCTCGGACAGGGGGAAATTTGAATCCCTCCACTTT	CASSSDRGKFESLHF
TRBJ2-2	NA	NA	TRBV11-3	TGTGCCAGCAGCTTAGATCTTCTCTGGGGGGAGGAGGCCGGGGAGCTGTTTTTT	CASSLDLLWGEEAGELFF
TRBJ2-5	TRBD2	NA	TRBV6-5	TGTGCCAGCAGTTACTTGGGCGTCGGGGGGGAGACCCAGTACTTC	CASSYLGVGGETQYF
TRBJ2-2	NA	NA	TRBV5-4	TGTGCCAGCAGCTTGGGGTTTGGGACCGGGGAGCTGTTTTTT	CASSLGFGTGELFF
TRBJ2-5	NA	NA	TRBV5-1	TGCGCCAGCAGCTTGCAGGGCGCGGAGACCCAGTACTTC	CASSLQGAETQYF
TRBJ2-7	NA	NA	TRBV5-6	TGTGCCAGCAGCTTGTCAGGCACATGGGCCTCCTACGAGCAGTACTTC	CASSLSGTWASYEQYF
TRBJ1-3	NA	NA	TRBV7-9	TGTGCCAGCAGCGCCTGGGGTGGTTCTGGAAACACCATATATTTT	CASSAWGGSGNTIYF
TRBJ2-4	NA	NA	TRBV4-2	TGTGCCAGCAGCTCAACGCCGCACCCCAAAAACATTCAGTACTTC	CASSSTPHPKNIQYF
TRBJ2-1	NA	NA	TRBV12-2	TGTGCAAGTCCCCTACCTAGCGGGAGCGACAATGAGCAGTTCTTC	CASPLPSGSDNEQFF
TRBJ2-2	NA	NA	TRBV7-9	TGTGCCAGCAACCCGAGGGGGACGGGGGGTGAGAACACCGGGGAGCTGTTTTTT	CASNPRGTGGENTGELFF
TRBJ1-6	NA	once	TRBV18	TGTGCCAGCTCACCGAGAGGGATAGGTAATTCACCCCTCCACTTT	CASSPRGIGNSPLHF
TRBJ2-1	NA	NA	TRBV24-1	TGTGCCACCAGTGCGTCGGGGCACAATGAGCAGTTCTTC	CATSASGHNEQFF
TRBJ1-3	NA	few	TRBV5-1	TGCGCCAGCAGCCCGGGGGGATTTGGAAACACCATATATTTT	CASSPGGFGNTIYF
TRBJ1-2	NA	NA	TRBV5-1	TGCGCCAGCACCTGGGGGCCCACCACTGTGGGTGGCTACACCTTC	CASTWGPTTVGGYTF
TRBJ2-3	NA	NA	TRBV3-1/TRBV3-2	TGTGCCAGCAGCCTTCGATACTTCCCTAGCACAGATACGCAGTATTTT	CASSLRYFPSTDTQYF
TRBJ2-2	TRBD2	once	TRBV16	TGTGCCAGCAGCCAGGCTAGCGGGACCACCGGGGAGCTGTTTTTT	CASSQASGTTGELFF